The rows below give T cell receptor beta chains drawn from one sample of a study of blood T cell repertoires in COVID-19. Measured with immunoSEQ multiplex PCR; TCRdb has only the in-frame clones, and not every one. The sample contains about 250,000 clones, around nine tenths of which appear only once. Sequencing used peripheral blood. Every receptor here comes from a man between 25 and 39 years old with acute or convalescent COVID-19. The CDR3 runs from the conserved cysteine through the conserved F or W. The order of the fields is D gene, V gene, J gene, clone size, CDR3 DNA, CDR3 protein. A D gene is named only where the DNA matches it firmly. Clone size is given for some rows only: seen once, a few or many times, or a class if the clone is expanded.

D: .
V: TRBV18
J: TRBJ1-1
size: .
DNA: TGTGCCAGCTCACCACCGGTGTTAGGCGGGAGGACTGAAGCTTTCTTT
CDR3: CASSPPVLGGRTEAFF

D: TRBD2
V: TRBV5-8
J: TRBJ2-1
size: .
DNA: TGTGCCAGCAGCTTGGCCCTCATCCAACTAGCGGGCGCCTACAATGAGCAGTTCTTC
CDR3: CASSLALIQLAGAYNEQFF

D: TRBD1
V: TRBV19
J: TRBJ1-5
size: .
DNA: TGTGCCAGTAGGGACAGGAGAAATCAGCCCCAGCATTTT
CDR3: CASRDRRNQPQHF

D: .
V: TRBV18
J: TRBJ2-4
size: .
DNA: TGTGCCAGCTCACCTCTGGCGGGCGCGGACATTCAGTACTTC
CDR3: CASSPLAGADIQYF

D: .
V: TRBV28
J: TRBJ1-3
size: once
DNA: TGTGCCAGCAGTTTACCCGCACTGAGGAGGAGAAACACCATATATTTT
CDR3: CASSLPALRRRNTIYF

D: .
V: TRBV2
J: TRBJ2-5
size: .
DNA: TGTGCCAGCAGTGCGGGGGAGTGGGGTGAGACCCAGTACTTC
CDR3: CASSAGEWGETQYF

D: TRBD1
V: TRBV28
J: TRBJ2-6
size: .
DNA: TGTGCCAGCAGTTCGGACAGGGGGCGACCTGGGGCCAACGTCCTGACTTTC
CDR3: CASSSDRGRPGANVLTF

D: TRBD1
V: TRBV28
J: TRBJ1-5
size: .
DNA: TGTGCCAGCAGTCCTAACAGGGGGAGTGCGTATCAGCCCCAGCATTTT
CDR3: CASSPNRGSAYQPQHF

D: .
V: TRBV3-1/TRBV3-2
J: TRBJ2-5
size: .
DNA: TGTGCCAGCAGCCCAAACCGGGGATACGAGACCCAGTACTTC
CDR3: CASSPNRGYETQYF

D: TRBD2
V: TRBV19
J: TRBJ2-6
size: .
DNA: TGTGCCAGTTCAGCGGGACGAAGTGGCAGCTCTGGGGCCAACGTCCTGACTTTC
CDR3: CASSAGRSGSSGANVLTF

D: TRBD1
V: TRBV2
J: TRBJ1-5
size: .
DNA: TGTGCCAGCGATCGGACAGGGAATCAGCCCCAGCATTTT
CDR3: CASDRTGNQPQHF

D: TRBD1
V: TRBV3-1/TRBV3-2
J: TRBJ1-4
size: .
DNA: TGTGCCAGCAGCCCACAGGGGGCAACTAATGAAAAACTGTTTTTT
CDR3: CASSPQGATNEKLFF

D: .
V: TRBV6-5
J: TRBJ2-1
size: .
DNA: TGTGCCAGCAAACGGGACAATGAGCAGTTCTTC
CDR3: CASKRDNEQFF

D: TRBD1
V: TRBV3-1/TRBV3-2
J: TRBJ1-1
size: .
DNA: TGTGCCAGCAGCCTGACAGGGACTGAAGCTTTCTTT
CDR3: CASSLTGTEAFF

D: .
V: TRBV5-4
J: TRBJ1-1
size: .
DNA: TGTGCCAGCAGCCCGACAGCCTCCGTCGTACAAGCTTTCTTT
CDR3: CASSPTASVVQAFF

D: .
V: TRBV6-5
J: TRBJ2-7
size: .
DNA: TGTGCCAGCAGTTATCTTTACGAGCAGTACTTC
CDR3: CASSYLYEQYF

D: .
V: TRBV7-2
J: TRBJ1-5
size: .
DNA: TGTGCCAGCAGCTTAGTGGCAGGCTATAGCAATCAGCCCCAGCATTTT
CDR3: CASSLVAGYSNQPQHF

D: .
V: TRBV9
J: TRBJ2-1
size: .
DNA: TGTGCCAGCAGCGTAGCCCCGGGGAATGAGCAGTTCTTC
CDR3: CASSVAPGNEQFF

D: TRBD1
V: TRBV6-5
J: TRBJ1-1
size: .
DNA: TGTGCCAGCAGTAACCGGACAGGGAGGACTGAAGCTTTCTTT
CDR3: CASSNRTGRTEAFF

D: TRBD1
V: TRBV11-2
J: TRBJ1-1
size: .
DNA: TGTGCCAGCAGCCCAAGGACAGGCTCGAACACTGAAGCTTTCTTT
CDR3: CASSPRTGSNTEAFF

D: .
V: TRBV9
J: TRBJ1-1
size: .
DNA: TGTGCCAGCAGCGCTAGGAGGAACACTGAAGCTTTCTTT
CDR3: CASSARRNTEAFF

D: .
V: TRBV7-6
J: TRBJ1-6
size: .
DNA: TGTGCCAGCAGCTCTAATAGCCGAAGCTCCTATAATTCACCCCTCCACTTT
CDR3: CASSSNSRSSYNSPLHF

D: .
V: TRBV18
J: TRBJ1-1
size: .
DNA: TGTGCCAGCTCAGAGGTGTTGAACACTGAAGCTTTCTTT
CDR3: CASSEVLNTEAFF

D: TRBD1
V: TRBV28
J: TRBJ2-7
size: .
DNA: TGTGCCAGCAGTTCCGGACAGGGGACCTACGAGCAGTACTTC
CDR3: CASSSGQGTYEQYF

D: .
V: TRBV6-5
J: TRBJ1-4
size: .
DNA: TGTGCCAGCACCCCCCGGGAGAAGTCTAATGAAAAACTGTTTTTT
CDR3: CASTPREKSNEKLFF

D: TRBD1
V: TRBV7-9
J: TRBJ2-3
size: .
DNA: TGTGCCAGCAGCTCACAGGGGACGGAGATGGGCACAGATACGCAGTATTTT
CDR3: CASSSQGTEMGTDTQYF

D: .
V: TRBV6-2/TRBV6-3
J: TRBJ1-2
size: .
DNA: TGTGCCAGCAGTAAATTAGACGGGGGCTATGGCTACACCTTC
CDR3: CASSKLDGGYGYTF

D: TRBD2
V: TRBV14
J: TRBJ2-2
size: .
DNA: TGTGCCAGCCGAAGAATAGCGGGAGGGGCCGGGGAGCTGTTTTTT
CDR3: CASRRIAGGAGELFF

D: TRBD1
V: TRBV5-8
J: TRBJ1-6
size: .
DNA: TGTGCCAGCAGCTCGGGGGACAGAGGTAGGTCCTATAATTCACCCCTCCACTTT
CDR3: CASSSGDRGRSYNSPLHF

D: TRBD1
V: TRBV25-1
J: TRBJ2-2
size: .
DNA: TGTGCCAGCAGAGAAGACAGGGTGGGGACCGGGGAGCTGTTTTTT
CDR3: CASREDRVGTGELFF

D: .
V: TRBV7-2
J: TRBJ2-3
size: .
DNA: TGTGCCAGCGGAACCCGGCGGGGCCGCACAGATACGCAGTATTTT
CDR3: CASGTRRGRTDTQYF

D: .
V: TRBV28
J: TRBJ2-2
size: .
DNA: TGTGCCAGCAGCTCGCGTAAGGGGTATACCGGGGAGCTGTTTTTT
CDR3: CASSSRKGYTGELFF

D: TRBD1
V: TRBV6-5
J: TRBJ2-5
size: .
DNA: TGTGCCAGCAGCCCCGGGACAGGGTGGGAGACCCAGTACTTC
CDR3: CASSPGTGWETQYF

D: .
V: TRBV5-1
J: TRBJ1-3
size: .
DNA: TGCGCCAGCAGCACATGGCCCAGCTCTGGAAACACCATATATTTT
CDR3: CASSTWPSSGNTIYF

D: TRBD1
V: TRBV6-5
J: TRBJ2-3
size: .
DNA: TGTGCCAGCAGCCGGGACAGGGTCGCAGATACGCAGTATTTT
CDR3: CASSRDRVADTQYF

D: .
V: TRBV2
J: TRBJ1-6
size: .
DNA: TGTGCCAGCAGCACAACGGGGGTAAATTCACCCCTCCACTTT
CDR3: CASSTTGVNSPLHF

D: TRBD2
V: TRBV3-1/TRBV3-2
J: TRBJ2-1
size: .
DNA: TGTGCCAGCAGCCAACGACGGGAGGGCCGGGATGAGCAGTTCTTC
CDR3: CASSQRREGRDEQFF

D: TRBD2
V: TRBV5-6
J: TRBJ2-3
size: .
DNA: TGTGCCAGCAGCTTTTTGGGAGGGACGCAGTATTTT
CDR3: CASSFLGGTQYF

D: TRBD1
V: TRBV18
J: TRBJ2-2
size: .
DNA: TGTGCCAGCTCCATCGACAGGGCGAAATCCGGGGAGCTGTTTTTT
CDR3: CASSIDRAKSGELFF

D: .
V: TRBV30
J: TRBJ2-6
size: once
DNA: TGTGCCTTTTGGGGCAGGGATACTGGGGCCAACGTCCTGACTTTC
CDR3: CAFWGRDTGANVLTF

D: .
V: TRBV28
J: TRBJ1-6
size: few
DNA: TGTGCCAGCAGTTTGGGAACCTCGGGATGGAATTCACCCCTCCACTTT
CDR3: CASSLGTSGWNSPLHF

D: TRBD1
V: TRBV5-6
J: TRBJ1-5
size: once
DNA: TGTGCCAGCAGCTCCAGGGGGAGCAATCAGCCCCAGCATTTT
CDR3: CASSSRGSNQPQHF

D: TRBD1
V: TRBV5-4
J: TRBJ1-5
size: .
DNA: TGTGCCAGCAGCTTCCGGACAGGGGGCCGACAGCCCCAGCATTTT
CDR3: CASSFRTGGRQPQHF

D: .
V: TRBV3-1/TRBV3-2
J: TRBJ2-7
size: .
DNA: TGTGCCAGCAGCCAAACAGGCTCCTACGAGCAGTACTTC
CDR3: CASSQTGSYEQYF

D: TRBD1
V: TRBV7-9
J: TRBJ2-3
size: .
DNA: TGTGCCAGCAGCTTAAGGCAGGGGACAGGGGATACGCAGTATTTT
CDR3: CASSLRQGTGDTQYF

D: .
V: TRBV30
J: TRBJ2-7
size: once
DNA: TGTGCCTGGAAGTGGGGCAGGGGTGTCGACGAGCAGTACTTC
CDR3: CAWKWGRGVDEQYF

D: .
V: TRBV11-2
J: TRBJ1-1
size: .
DNA: TGTGCCAGCAGCCGTTTCGACAGGACTGAAGCTTTCTTT
CDR3: CASSRFDRTEAFF

D: .
V: TRBV30
J: TRBJ2-3
size: .
DNA: TGTGCCTGGAATCGCGATCTCTTACAGGGAGATACGCAGTATTTT
CDR3: CAWNRDLLQGDTQYF

D: .
V: TRBV6-5
J: TRBJ1-2
size: once
DNA: TGTGCCAGCAGCCTGCCGGACTCCCCGGGCGGCTACACCTTC
CDR3: CASSLPDSPGGYTF

D: .
V: TRBV7-9
J: TRBJ1-1
size: .
DNA: TGTGCCAGCAGCGTTAGCCGACAGACTGTGGCTTTCTTT
CDR3: CASSVSRQTVAFF

D: TRBD2
V: TRBV7-9
J: TRBJ2-5
size: once
DNA: TGTGCCAGCAGCGGACTAGCGGGAGGTCAAGAGACCCAGTACTTC
CDR3: CASSGLAGGQETQYF

D: TRBD1
V: TRBV10-2
J: TRBJ1-2
size: .
DNA: TGCGCCAGCAGGCTGACAGGGGGAGACTATGGCTACACCTTC
CDR3: CASRLTGGDYGYTF

D: .
V: TRBV15
J: TRBJ1-2
size: .
DNA: TGTGCCACCAGCAGAAAGGGGAGGGACTATGGCTACACCTTC
CDR3: CATSRKGRDYGYTF